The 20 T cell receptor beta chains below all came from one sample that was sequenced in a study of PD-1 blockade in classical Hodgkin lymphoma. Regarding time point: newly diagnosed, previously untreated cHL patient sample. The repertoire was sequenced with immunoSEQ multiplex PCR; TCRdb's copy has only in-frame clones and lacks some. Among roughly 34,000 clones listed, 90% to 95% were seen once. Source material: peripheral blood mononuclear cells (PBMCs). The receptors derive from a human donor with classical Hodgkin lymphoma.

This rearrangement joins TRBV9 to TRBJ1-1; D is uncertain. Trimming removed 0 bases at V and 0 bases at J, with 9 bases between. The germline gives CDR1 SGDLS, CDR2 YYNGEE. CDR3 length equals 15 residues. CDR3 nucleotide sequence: TGTGCCAGCAGCGTAGGTGGGTTTTTGAACACTGAAGCTTTCTTT. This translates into CASSVGGFLNTEAFF.

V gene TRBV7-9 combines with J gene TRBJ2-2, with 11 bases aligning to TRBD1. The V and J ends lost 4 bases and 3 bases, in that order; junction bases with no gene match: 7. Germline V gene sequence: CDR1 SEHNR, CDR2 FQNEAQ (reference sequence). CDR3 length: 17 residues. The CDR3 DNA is TGTGCCAGCAGCTCCGGGCGGGACAGGGGGGACACCGGGGAGCTGTTTTTT. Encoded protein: CASSSGRDRGDTGELFF. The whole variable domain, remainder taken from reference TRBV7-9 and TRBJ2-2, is DTGVSQNPRHKITKRGQNVTFRCDPISEHNRLYWYRQTLGQGPEFLTYFQNEAQLEKSRLLSDRFSAERPKGSFSTLEIQRTEQGDSAMYLCASSSGRDRGDTGELFFGEGSRLTVL.

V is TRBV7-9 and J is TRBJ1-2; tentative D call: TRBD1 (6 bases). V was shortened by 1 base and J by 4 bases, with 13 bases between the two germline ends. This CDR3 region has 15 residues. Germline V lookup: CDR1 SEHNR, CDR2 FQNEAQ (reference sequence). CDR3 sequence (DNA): TGTGCCAGCAGCTTAGGCAGGGGACCGGTCTATGGCTACACCTTC. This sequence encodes CASSLGRGPVYGYTF. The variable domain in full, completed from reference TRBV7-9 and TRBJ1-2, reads DTGVSQNPRHKITKRGQNVTFRCDPISEHNRLYWYRQTLGQGPEFLTYFQNEAQLEKSRLLSDRFSAERPKGSFSTLEIQRTEQGDSAMYLCASSLGRGPVYGYTFGSGTRLTVV.

The CDR3 DNA follows: TGCGCCAGCAGCCAAGCATCCACTAGCGGGTGGGATGAGCAGTTCTTC. This translates into CASSQASTSGWDEQFF. The chain combines TRBV4-1 with TRBJ2-1; 9 bases match TRBD2. V shed 1 base and J 8 bases; nucleotides not matched to a gene: 9. Germline-derived CDR1 and CDR2 are MGHRA and YSYEKL. The CDR3 contains 16 residues.

The DNA for the CDR3 is TGTGCCAGCAGCTTTGGACAGGGTAACTACAATGAGCAGTTCTTC. Translated: CASSFGQGNYNEQFF. The V gene is TRBV7-3, the J gene TRBJ2-1, with 8 bases fitting TRBD1. This CDR3 has 15 amino acids. V lost 3 bases, J lost 3 bases, and 4 bases stayed unmatched. Germline CDR1 SGHTA, CDR2 FQGTGA.

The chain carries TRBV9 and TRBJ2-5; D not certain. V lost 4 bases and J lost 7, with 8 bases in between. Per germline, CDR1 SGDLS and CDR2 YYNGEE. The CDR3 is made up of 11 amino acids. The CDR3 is CASSQDGTQYF. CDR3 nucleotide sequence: TGTGCCAGCAGCCAAGACGGGACCCAGTACTTC.

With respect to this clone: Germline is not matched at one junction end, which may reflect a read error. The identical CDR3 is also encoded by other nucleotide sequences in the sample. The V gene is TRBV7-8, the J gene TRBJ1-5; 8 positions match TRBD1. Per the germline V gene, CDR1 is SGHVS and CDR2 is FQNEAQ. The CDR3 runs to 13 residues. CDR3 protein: CASSLRTGKPQHF. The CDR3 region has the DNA TGTGCCAGCAGCTTAAGGACAGGGAAGCCTCAGCATTTT.

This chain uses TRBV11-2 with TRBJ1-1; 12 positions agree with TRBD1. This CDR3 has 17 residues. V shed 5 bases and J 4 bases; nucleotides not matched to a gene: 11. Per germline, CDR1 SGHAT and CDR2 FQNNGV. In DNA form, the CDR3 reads TGTGCCAGCAGCCCCTGGGACAGGGGGCTCTTGAGCACTGAAGCTTTCTTT. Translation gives CASSPWDRGLLSTEAFF.

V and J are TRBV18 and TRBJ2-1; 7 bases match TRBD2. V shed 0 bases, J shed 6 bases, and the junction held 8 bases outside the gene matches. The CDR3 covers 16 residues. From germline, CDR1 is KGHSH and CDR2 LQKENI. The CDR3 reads CASSPPERGGSNEQFF. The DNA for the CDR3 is TGTGCCAGCTCACCACCTGAACGCGGGGGTAGCAATGAGCAGTTCTTC.

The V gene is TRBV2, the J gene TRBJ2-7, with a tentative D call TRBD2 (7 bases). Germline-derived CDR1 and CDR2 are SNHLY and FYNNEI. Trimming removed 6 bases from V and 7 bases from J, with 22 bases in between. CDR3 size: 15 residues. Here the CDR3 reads CASSARGGGPFEQYF. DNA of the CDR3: TGTGCCAGCAGCGCCAGGGGCGGGGGACCCTTTGAGCAGTACTTC.

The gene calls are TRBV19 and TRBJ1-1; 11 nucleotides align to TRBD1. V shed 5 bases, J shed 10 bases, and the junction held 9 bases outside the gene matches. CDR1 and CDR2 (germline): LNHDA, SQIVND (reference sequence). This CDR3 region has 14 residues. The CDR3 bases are TGTGCCAGTAGTTACGGACAGGGGGCCGGCCGAGCTTTCTTT. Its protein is CASSYGQGAGRAFF.

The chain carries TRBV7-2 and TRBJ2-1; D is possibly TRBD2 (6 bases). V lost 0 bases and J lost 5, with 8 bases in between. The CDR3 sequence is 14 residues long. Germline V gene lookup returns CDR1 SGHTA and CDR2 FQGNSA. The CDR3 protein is CASSLARGNNEQFF. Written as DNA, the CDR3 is TGTGCCAGCAGCTTAGCTCGCGGGAACAATGAGCAGTTCTTC.

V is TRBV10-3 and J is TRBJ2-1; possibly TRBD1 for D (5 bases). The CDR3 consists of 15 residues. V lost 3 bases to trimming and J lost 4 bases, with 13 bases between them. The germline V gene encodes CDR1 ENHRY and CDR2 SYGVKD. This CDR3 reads CAISDSLGPYNEQFF. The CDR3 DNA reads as TGTGCCATCAGTGATAGTTTGGGGCCTTACAATGAGCAGTTCTTC.

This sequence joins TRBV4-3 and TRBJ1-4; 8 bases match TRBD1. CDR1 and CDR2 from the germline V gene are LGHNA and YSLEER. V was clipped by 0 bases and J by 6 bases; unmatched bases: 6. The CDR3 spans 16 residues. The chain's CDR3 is CASSQESGTGHEKLFF. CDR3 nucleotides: TGCGCCAGCAGCCAAGAGAGCGGGACAGGCCATGAAAAACTGTTTTTT.

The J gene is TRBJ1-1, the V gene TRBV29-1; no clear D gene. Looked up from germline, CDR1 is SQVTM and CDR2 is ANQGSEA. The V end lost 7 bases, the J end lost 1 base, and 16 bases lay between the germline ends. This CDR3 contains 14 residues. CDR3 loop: CSAYDNGRNTEAFF. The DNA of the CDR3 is TGCAGCGCGTATGATAACGGACGGAACACTGAAGCTTTCTTT.

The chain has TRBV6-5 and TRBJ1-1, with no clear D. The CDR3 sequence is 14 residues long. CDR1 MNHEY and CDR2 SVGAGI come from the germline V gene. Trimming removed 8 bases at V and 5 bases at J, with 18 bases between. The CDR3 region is CASVLVGWRTEAFF. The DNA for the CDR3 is TGTGCCAGCGTCCTAGTCGGATGGAGAACTGAAGCTTTCTTT.

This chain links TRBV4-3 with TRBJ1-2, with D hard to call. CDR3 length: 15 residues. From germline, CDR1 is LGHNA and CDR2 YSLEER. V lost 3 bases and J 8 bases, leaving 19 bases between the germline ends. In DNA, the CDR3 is TGCGCCAGCAGCCAGCTCGGGGTTAGAAGGAGCGGCTACACCTTC. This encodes CASSQLGVRRSGYTF.

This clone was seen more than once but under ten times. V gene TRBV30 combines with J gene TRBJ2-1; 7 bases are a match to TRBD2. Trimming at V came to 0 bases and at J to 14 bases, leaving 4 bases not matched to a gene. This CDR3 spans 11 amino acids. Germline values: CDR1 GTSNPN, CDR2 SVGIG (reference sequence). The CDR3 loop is CAWSVSGKEFF. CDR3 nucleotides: TGTGCCTGGAGTGTAAGCGGGAAAGAGTTCTTC. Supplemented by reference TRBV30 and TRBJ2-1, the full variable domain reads SQTIHQWPATLVQPVGSPLSLECTVEGTSNPNLYWYRQAAGRGLQLLFYSVGIGQISSEVPQNLSASRPQDRQFILSSKKLLLSDSGFYLCAWSVSGKEFFGPGTRLTVL.

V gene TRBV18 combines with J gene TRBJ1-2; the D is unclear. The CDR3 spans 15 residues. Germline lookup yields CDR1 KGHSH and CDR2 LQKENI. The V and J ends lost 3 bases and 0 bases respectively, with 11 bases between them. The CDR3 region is CASSPLGEANYGYTF. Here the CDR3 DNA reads TGTGCCAGCTCACCCCTCGGCGAAGCTAACTATGGCTACACCTTC.

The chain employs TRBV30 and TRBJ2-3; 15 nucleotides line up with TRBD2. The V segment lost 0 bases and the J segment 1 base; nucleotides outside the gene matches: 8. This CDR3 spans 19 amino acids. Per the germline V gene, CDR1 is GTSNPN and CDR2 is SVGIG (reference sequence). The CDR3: CAWSVWRTSGRAGTDTQYF. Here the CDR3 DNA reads TGTGCCTGGAGTGTATGGCGGACTAGCGGGAGGGCCGGCACAGATACGCAGTATTTT. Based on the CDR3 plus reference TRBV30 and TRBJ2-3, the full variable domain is SQTIHQWPATLVQPVGSPLSLECTVEGTSNPNLYWYRQAAGRGLQLLFYSVGIGQISSEVPQNLSASRPQDRQFILSSKKLLLSDSGFYLCAWSVWRTSGRAGTDTQYFGPGTRLTVL.